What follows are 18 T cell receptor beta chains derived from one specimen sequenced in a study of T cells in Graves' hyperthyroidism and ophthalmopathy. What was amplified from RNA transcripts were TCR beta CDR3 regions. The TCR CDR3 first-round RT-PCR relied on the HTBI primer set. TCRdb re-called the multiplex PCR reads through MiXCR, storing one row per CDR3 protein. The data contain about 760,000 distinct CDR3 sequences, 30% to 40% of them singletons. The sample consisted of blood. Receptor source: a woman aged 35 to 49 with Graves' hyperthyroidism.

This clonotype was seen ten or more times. The CDR3 sequence: CASSLEVGGETQYF. The CDR3 nucleotides are TGTGCCAGCAGCTTAGAGGTCGGCGGCGAGACCCAGTACTTC. The chain employs TRBV7-8 and TRBJ2-5; D is ambiguous. Trimming left V 1 base short and J 5 bases short, with 11 bases between. Germline V CDR1 and CDR2: SGHVS, FQNEAQ. The CDR3 totals 14 residues.

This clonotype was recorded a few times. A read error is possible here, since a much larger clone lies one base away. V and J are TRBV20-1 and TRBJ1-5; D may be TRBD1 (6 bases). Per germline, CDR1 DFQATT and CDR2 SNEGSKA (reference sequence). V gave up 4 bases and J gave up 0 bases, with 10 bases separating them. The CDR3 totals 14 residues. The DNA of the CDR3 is TGCAGTGCTATCAAACAGGGTAGCAATCAGCCCCAGCATTTT. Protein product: CSAIKQGSNQPQHF.

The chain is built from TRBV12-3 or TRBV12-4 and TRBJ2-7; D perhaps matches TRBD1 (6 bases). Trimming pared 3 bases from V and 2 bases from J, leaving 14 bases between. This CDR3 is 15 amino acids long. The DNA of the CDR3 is TGTGCCAGCAGTTTCTGGAGGACAGACACCTACGAGCAGTACTTC. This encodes CASSFWRTDTYEQYF.

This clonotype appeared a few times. The CDR3 sequence: CASRKTWRTKETQYF. Written as DNA, the CDR3 is TGTGCCAGCAGGAAGACTTGGAGGACCAAAGAGACCCAGTACTTC. The chain couples TRBV6-6 to TRBJ2-5; TRBD2 might be the D (5 bases). The germline V gene has CDR1 MNHNY and CDR2 SVGAGI (reference sequence). The CDR3 spans 15 residues. The V gene lost 6 bases and the J gene lost 3 bases, with 17 bases spanning the gap.

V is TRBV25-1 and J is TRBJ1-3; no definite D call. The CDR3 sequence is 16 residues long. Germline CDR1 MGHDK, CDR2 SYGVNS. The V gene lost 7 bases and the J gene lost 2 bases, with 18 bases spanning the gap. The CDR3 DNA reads TGTGCCAGCACTCGAGGAGGGCAGAAGACTGGAAACACCATATATTTT. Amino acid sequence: CASTRGGQKTGNTIYF.

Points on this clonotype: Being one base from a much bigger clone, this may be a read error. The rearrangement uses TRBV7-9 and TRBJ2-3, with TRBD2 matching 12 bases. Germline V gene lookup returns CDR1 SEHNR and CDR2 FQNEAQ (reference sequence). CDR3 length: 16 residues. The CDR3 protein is CVSSPSGRGFGDTQYF. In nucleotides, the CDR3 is TGTGTCAGCAGTCCTAGCGGGAGGGGGTTCGGAGATACGCAGTATTTT.

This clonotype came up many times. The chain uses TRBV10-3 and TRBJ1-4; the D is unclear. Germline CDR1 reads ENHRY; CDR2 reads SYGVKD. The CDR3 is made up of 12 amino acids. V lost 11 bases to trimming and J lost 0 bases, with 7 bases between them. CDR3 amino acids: CASTATNEKLFF. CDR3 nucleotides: TGTGCCTCAACAGCAACTAATGAAAAACTGTTTTTT.

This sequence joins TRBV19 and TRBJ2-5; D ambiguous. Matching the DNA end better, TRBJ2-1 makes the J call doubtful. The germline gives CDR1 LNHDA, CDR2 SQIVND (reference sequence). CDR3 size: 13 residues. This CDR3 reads CASNSQIYNEQFF. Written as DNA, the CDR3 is TGTGCCAGTAACTCACAGATCTACAATGAGCAGTTCTTC.

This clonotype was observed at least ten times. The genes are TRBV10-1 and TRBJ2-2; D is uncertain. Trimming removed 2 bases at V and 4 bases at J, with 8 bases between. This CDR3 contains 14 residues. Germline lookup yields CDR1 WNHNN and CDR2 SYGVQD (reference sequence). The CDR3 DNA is TGCGCCAGCAGTGAGCTACGGTCCACCGGGGAGCTGTTTTTT. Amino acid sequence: CASSELRSTGELFF.

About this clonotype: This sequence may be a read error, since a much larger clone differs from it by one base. For the CDR3, the DNA is TGTGCCAGCAGTGAGTCGAACCAGGGGCCCCAAGAGACCCAGTACTTC. Translating it yields CASSESNQGPQETQYF. J is TRBJ2-5 and V is TRBV6-4, with D maybe TRBD1 (6 bases). Per the germline V gene, CDR1 is MRHNA and CDR2 is SNTAGT. This CDR3 spans 16 amino acids. V lost 3 bases and J 1 base, leaving 15 bases between the germline ends.

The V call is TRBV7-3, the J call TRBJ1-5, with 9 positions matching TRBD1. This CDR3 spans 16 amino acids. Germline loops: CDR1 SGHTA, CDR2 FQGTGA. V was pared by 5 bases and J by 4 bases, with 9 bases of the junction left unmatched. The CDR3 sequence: CASSQGQGLENQPQHF. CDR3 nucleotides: TGTGCCAGCAGCCAGGGACAGGGATTAGAAAATCAGCCCCAGCATTTT.

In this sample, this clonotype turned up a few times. Here the CDR3 DNA reads TGTGCCAGCAGCTTTGCGGGGTGGGGAGCTAACACTGAAGCTTTCTTT. Translated, it gives CASSFAGWGANTEAFF. The genes are TRBV7-6 and TRBJ1-1; unclear D gene. Germline V gives CDR1 SGHVS, CDR2 FNYEAQ. This CDR3 is 16 amino acids long. V lost 3 bases and J 2 bases, leaving 16 bases between the germline ends.

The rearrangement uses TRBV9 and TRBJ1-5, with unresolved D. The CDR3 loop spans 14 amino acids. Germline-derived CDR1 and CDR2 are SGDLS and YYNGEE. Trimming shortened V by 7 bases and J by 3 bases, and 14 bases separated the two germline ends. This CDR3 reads CASVRGGFNQPQHF. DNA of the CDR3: TGTGCCAGCGTGCGTGGCGGGTTCAATCAGCCCCAGCATTTT. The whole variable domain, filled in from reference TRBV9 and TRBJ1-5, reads DSGVTQTPKHLITATGQRVTLRCSPRSGDLSVYWYQQSLDQGLQFLIQYYNGEERAKGNILERFSAQQFPDLHSELNLSSLELGDSALYFCASVRGGFNQPQHFGDGTRLSIL.

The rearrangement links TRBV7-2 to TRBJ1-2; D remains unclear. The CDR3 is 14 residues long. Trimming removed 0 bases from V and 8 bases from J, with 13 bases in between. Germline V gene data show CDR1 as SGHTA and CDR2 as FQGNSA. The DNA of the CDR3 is TGTGCCAGCAGCTTAGCCAGGTCCACGGGGGGCTACACCTTC. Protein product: CASSLARSTGGYTF.

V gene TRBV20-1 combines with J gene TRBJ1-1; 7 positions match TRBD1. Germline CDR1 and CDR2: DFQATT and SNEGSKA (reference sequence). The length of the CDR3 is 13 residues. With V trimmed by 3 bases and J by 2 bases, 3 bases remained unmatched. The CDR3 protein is CSARYRGNTEAFF. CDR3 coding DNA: TGCAGTGCTAGGTACAGGGGAAACACTGAAGCTTTCTTT.

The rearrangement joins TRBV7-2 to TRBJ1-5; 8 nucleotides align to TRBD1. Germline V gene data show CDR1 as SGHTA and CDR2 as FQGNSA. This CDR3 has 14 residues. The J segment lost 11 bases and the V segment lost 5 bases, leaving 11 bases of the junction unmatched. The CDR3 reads CASSTRTGQETQHF. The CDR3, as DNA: TGTGCCAGCAGCACACGGACAGGGCAAGAGACCCAGCATTTT.

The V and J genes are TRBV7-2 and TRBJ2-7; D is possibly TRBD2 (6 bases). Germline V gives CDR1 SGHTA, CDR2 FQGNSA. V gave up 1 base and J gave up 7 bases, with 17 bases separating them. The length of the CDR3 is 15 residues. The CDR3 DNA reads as TGTGCCAGCAGCTTAGACGGGAGCTCCTACAATGAGCAGTACTTC. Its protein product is CASSLDGSSYNEQYF.

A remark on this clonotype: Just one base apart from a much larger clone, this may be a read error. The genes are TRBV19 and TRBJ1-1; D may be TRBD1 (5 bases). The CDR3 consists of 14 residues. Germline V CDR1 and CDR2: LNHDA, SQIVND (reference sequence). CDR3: CASKPRGMNTEASF. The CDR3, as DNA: TGTGCCAGTAAACCCCGGGGGATGAACACTGAAGCTTCCTTT.